The T cell receptor beta chain described here comes from a study of spatial heterogeneity in lung cancer. Looking at the study overall: As counted in raw reads, each unique TCR and UMI combination appeared more than ten times on average.

This clonotype appeared many times. Every TCR cDNA molecule carried a tag that served as a unique molecular identifier. Each CDR3 protein is one row after TCRdb ran MiXCR on the 5' RACE reads. The data contain roughly 48,000 distinct CDR3 sequences, approximately 5% of them singletons. This sample's time point: sample taken at primary tumor resection. No cell sorting; template was whole RNA from tumor, lung tissue or PBMC. Donation came from approximately 69 patients with untreated early-stage non-small cell lung cancer. CDR3 length equals 13 residues. V lost 9 bases to trimming and J lost 2 bases, with 13 bases between them. CDR1 and CDR2 from the germline V gene are ENHRY and SYGVKD.

The source was PBMCs, collected at surgery. V usage is TRBV10-3 and J usage is TRBJ1-1; D gene uncertain. The receptor was isolated from a male donor with early-stage non-small cell lung cancer. In DNA, the CDR3 is TGTGCCATGCACGCGACACCCAACACTGAAGCTTTCTTT. Protein sequence: CAMHATPNTEAFF.